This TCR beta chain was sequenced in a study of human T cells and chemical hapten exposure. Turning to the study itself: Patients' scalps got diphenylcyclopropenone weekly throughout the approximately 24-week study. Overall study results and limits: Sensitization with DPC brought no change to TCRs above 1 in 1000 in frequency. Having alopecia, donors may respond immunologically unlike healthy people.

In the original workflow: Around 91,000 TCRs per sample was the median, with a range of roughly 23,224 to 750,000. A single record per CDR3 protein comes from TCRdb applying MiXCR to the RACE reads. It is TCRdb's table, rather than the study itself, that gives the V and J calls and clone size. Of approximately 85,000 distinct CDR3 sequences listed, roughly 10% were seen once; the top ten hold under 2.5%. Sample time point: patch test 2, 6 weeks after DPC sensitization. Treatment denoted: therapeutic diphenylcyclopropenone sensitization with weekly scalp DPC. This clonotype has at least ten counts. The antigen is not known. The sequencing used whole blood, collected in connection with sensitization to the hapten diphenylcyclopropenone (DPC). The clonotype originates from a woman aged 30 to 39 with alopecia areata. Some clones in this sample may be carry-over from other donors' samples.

CDR3 DNA sequence: TGTGCCAGCAGCCAAGATCTGGGCAGGGAACAGCCCCAGCATTTT. It translates to CASSQDLGREQPQHF. This sequence joins TRBV3-1 and TRBJ1-5; D may be TRBD1 (5 bases). Looked up from germline, CDR1 is LGHDT and CDR2 is YNNKEL (reference sequence). Trimming pared 0 bases from V and 7 bases from J, leaving 13 bases between. The CDR3 has 15 amino acids.